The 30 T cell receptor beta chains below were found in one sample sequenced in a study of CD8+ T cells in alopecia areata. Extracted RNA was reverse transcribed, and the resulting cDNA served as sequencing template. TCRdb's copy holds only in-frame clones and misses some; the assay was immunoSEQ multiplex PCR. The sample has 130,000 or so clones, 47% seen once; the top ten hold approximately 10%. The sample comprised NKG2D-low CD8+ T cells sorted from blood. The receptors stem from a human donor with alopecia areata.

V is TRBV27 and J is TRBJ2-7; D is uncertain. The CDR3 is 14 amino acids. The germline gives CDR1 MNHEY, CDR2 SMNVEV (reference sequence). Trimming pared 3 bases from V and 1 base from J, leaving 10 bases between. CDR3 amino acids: CASSLSWESYEQYF. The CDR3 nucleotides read TGTGCCAGCAGTTTGTCATGGGAATCCTACGAGCAGTACTTC.

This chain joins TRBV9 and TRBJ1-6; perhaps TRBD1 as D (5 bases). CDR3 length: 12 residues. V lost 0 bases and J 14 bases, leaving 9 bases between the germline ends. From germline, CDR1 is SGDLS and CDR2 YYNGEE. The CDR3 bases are TGTGCCAGCAGCGTAGGGGGGAAGGCCCTCCACTTT. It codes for CASSVGGKALHF. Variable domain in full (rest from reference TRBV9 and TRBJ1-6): DSGVTQTPKHLITATGQRVTLRCSPRSGDLSVYWYQQSLDQGLQFLIQYYNGEERAKGNILERFSAQQFPDLHSELNLSSLELGDSALYFCASSVGGKALHFGNGTRLTVT.

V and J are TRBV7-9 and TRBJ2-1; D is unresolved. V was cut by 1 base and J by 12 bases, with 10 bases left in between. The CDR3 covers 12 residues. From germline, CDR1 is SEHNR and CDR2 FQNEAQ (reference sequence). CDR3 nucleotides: TGTGCCAGCAGCTTAGGGAGTAGCTGGCAGTTCTTC. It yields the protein CASSLGSSWQFF. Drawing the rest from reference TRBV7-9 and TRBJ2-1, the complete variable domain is DTGVSQNPRHKITKRGQNVTFRCDPISEHNRLYWYRQTLGQGPEFLTYFQNEAQLEKSRLLSDRFSAERPKGSFSTLEIQRTEQGDSAMYLCASSLGSSWQFFGPGTRLTVL.

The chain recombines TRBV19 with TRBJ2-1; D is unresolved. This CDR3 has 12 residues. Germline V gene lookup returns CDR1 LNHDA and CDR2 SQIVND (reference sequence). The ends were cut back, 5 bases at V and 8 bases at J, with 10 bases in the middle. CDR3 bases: TGTGCCAGTAGTCGCAGTGAGGATGAGCAGTTCTTC. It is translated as CASSRSEDEQFF.

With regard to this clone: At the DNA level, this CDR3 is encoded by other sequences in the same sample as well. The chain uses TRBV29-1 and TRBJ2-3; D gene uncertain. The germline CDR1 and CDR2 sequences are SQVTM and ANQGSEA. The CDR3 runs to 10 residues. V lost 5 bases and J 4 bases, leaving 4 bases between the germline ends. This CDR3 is CSVLADTQYF. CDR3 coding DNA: TGCAGCGTTCTGGCAGATACGCAGTATTTT.

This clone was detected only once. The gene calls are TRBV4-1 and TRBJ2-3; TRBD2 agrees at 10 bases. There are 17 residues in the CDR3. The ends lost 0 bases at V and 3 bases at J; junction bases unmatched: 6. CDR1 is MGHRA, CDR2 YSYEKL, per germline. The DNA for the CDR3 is TGCGCCAGCAGCCAAGAGGGACTAGCGACGTTTACAGATACGCAGTATTTT. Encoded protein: CASSQEGLATFTDTQYF.

The CDR3 loop is CSTDGFRYGYTF. The DNA of the CDR3 is TGCAGCACGGACGGGTTTCGGTATGGCTACACCTTC. The chain combines TRBV29-1 with TRBJ1-2; no definite D call. CDR3 length: 12 residues. Trimming took off 8 bases at V and 5 bases at J, with 15 bases between the two ends. Germline CDR1 reads SQVTM; CDR2 reads ANQGSEA.

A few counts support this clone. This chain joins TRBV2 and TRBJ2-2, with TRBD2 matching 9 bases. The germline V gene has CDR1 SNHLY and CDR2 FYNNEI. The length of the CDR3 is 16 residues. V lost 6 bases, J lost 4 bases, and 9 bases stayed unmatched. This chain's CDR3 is CASRGRLAETTGELFF. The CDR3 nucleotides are TGTGCCAGCAGGGGTAGACTAGCGGAGACCACCGGGGAGCTGTTTTTT.

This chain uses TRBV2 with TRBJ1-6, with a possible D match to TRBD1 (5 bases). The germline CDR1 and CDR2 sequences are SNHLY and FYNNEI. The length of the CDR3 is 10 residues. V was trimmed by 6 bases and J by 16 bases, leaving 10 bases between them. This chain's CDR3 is CASRGTGLHF. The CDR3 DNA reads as TGTGCCAGCAGGGGGACGGGGCTCCACTTT.

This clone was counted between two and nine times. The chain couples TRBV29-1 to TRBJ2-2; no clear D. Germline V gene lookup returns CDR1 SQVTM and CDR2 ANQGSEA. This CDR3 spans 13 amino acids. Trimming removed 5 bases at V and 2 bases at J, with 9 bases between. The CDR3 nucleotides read TGCAGCGTTTACAGATCCAACACCGGGGAGCTGTTTTTT. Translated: CSVYRSNTGELFF.

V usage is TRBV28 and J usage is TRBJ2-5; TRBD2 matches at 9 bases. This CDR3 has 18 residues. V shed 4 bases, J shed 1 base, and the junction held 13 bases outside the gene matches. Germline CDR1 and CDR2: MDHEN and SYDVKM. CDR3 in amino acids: CASSSPATSGEVQETQYF. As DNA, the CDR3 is TGTGCCAGCAGTTCCCCCGCGACTAGCGGCGAAGTCCAAGAGACCCAGTACTTC.

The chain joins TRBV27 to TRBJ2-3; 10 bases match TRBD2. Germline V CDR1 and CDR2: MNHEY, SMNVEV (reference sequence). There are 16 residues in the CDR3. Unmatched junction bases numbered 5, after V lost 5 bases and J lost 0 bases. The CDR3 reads CASSPGLADSTDTQYF. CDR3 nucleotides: TGTGCCAGCAGTCCAGGACTAGCGGACAGCACAGATACGCAGTATTTT.

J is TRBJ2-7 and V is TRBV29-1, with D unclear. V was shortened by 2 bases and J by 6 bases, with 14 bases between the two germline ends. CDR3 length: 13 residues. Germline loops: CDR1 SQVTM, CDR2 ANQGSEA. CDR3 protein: CSVEPATSPEQYF. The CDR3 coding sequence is TGCAGCGTTGAACCAGCAACCTCCCCCGAGCAGTACTTC.

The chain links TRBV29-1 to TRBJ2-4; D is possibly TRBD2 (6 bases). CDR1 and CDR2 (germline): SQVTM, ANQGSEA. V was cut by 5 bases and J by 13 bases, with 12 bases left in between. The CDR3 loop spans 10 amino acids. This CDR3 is CSVQSTSQYF. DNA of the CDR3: TGCAGCGTTCAATCTACTAGCCAGTACTTC.

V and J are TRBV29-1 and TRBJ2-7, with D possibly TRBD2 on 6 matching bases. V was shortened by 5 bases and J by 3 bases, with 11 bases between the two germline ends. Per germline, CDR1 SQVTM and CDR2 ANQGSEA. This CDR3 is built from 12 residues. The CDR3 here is CSVQLEGYEQYF. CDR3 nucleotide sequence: TGCAGCGTTCAACTGGAGGGCTACGAGCAGTACTTC.

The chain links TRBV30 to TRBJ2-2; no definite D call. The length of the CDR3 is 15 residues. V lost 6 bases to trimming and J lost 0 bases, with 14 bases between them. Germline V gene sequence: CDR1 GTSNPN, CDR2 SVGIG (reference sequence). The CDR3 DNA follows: TGTGCCTGCGACCGCAGAAGCTCGAACACCGGGGAGCTGTTTTTT. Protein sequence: CACDRRSSNTGELFF.

CDR3 bases: TGTGCCTGGAGTGTACTGAGGGGATTAGGCTATGGCTACACCTTC. This sequence encodes CAWSVLRGLGYGYTF. The rearrangement joins TRBV30 to TRBJ1-2; D is possibly TRBD1 (5 bases). Germline V CDR1 and CDR2: GTSNPN, SVGIG (reference sequence). The CDR3 contains 15 residues. With 0 bases removed from V and 4 bases from J, the gap between germline ends came to 15 bases.

The CDR3 DNA reads TGCAGCGTTGAAAATTGGACAGGCTATGGCTACACCTTC. Translating it yields CSVENWTGYGYTF. The chain recombines TRBV29-1 with TRBJ1-2; 7 bases are shared with TRBD1. This CDR3 is 13 amino acids long. Germline values: CDR1 SQVTM, CDR2 ANQGSEA. V was pared by 2 bases and J by 4 bases, with 4 bases of the junction left unmatched.

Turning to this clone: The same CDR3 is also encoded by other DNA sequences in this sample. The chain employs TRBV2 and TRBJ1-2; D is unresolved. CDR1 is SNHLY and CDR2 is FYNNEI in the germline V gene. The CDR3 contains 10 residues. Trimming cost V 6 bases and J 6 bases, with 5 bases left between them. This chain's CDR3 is CASRGDGYTF. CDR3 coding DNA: TGTGCCAGCAGAGGTGATGGCTACACCTTC.

CDR3 nucleotide sequence: TGCAGCGTTGTTATCATGAACACTGAAGCTTTCTTT. Its translation is CSVVIMNTEAFF. This chain uses TRBV29-1 with TRBJ1-1; D gene unclear. CDR1 SQVTM and CDR2 ANQGSEA come from the germline V gene. Trimming took 4 bases from V and 0 from J, leaving 6 bases between them. The CDR3 has 12 amino acids.

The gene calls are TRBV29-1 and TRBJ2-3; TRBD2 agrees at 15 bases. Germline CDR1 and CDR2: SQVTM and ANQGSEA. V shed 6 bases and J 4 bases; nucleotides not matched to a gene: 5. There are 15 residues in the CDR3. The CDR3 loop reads CSVGTSGRLADTQYF. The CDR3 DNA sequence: TGCAGCGTCGGGACTAGCGGGAGGTTAGCAGATACGCAGTATTTT.

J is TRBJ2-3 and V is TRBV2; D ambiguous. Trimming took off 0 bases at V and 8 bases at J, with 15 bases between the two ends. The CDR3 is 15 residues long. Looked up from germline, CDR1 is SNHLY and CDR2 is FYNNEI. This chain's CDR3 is CASSEAVTSSSTQYF. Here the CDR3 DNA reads TGTGCCAGCAGTGAAGCCGTGACCTCCAGCTCTACGCAGTATTTT.

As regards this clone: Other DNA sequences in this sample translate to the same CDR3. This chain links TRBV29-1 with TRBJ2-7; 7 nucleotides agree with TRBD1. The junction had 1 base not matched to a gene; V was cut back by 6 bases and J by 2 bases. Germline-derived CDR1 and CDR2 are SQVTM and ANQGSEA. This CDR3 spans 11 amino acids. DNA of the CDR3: TGCAGCGTCGGGACAGCCTACGAGCAGTACTTC. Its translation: CSVGTAYEQYF.

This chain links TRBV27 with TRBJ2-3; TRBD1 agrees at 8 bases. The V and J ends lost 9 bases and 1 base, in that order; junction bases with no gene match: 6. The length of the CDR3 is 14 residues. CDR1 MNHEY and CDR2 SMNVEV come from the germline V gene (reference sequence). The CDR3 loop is CASVGQGGTDTQYF. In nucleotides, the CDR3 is TGTGCCAGTGTCGGACAGGGAGGCACAGATACGCAGTATTTT.

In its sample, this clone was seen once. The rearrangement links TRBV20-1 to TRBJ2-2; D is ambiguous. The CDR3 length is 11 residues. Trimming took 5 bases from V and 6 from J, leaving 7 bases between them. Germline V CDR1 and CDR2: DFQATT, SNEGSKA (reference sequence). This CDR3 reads CSALVAGELFF. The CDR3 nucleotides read TGCAGTGCTCTGGTGGCCGGGGAGCTGTTTTTT.

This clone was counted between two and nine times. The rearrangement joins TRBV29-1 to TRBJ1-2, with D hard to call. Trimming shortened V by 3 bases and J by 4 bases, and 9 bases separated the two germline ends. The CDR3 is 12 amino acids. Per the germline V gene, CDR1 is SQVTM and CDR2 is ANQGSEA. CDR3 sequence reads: CSVDERAYGYTF. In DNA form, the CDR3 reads TGCAGCGTTGATGAGAGGGCCTATGGCTACACCTTC.

CDR3 coding DNA: TGTGCCTGGGGGACGGGGACAGGGGCCAATGAGCAGTTCTTC. Amino acids: CAWGTGTGANEQFF. The V call is TRBV30, the J call TRBJ2-1; 10 bases align to TRBD1. V lost 5 bases, J lost 6 bases, and 7 bases stayed unmatched. The V gene's germline CDR1 is GTSNPN and CDR2 SVGIG (reference sequence). The length of the CDR3 is 14 residues.

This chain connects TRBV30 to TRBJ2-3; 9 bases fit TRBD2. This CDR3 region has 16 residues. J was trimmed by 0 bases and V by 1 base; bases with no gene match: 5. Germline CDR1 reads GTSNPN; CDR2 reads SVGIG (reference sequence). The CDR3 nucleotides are TGTGCCTGGAGTGGTTTGCGGGAGGGGAGCACAGATACGCAGTATTTT. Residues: CAWSGLREGSTDTQYF.

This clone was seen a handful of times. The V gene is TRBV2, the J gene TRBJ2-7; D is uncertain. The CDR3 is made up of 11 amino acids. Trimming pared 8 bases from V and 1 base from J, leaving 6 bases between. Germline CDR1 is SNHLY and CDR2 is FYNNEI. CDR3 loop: CASGGSYEQYF. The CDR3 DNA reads TGTGCCAGCGGCGGTTCCTACGAGCAGTACTTC.

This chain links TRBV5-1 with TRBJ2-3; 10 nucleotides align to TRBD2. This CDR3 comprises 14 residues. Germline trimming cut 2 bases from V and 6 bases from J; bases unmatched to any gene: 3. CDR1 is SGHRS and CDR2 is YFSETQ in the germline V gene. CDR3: CASSLAGGPDTQYF. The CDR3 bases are TGCGCCAGCAGCTTAGCGGGGGGGCCGGATACGCAGTATTTT. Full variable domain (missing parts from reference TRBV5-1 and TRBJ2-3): KAGVTQTPRYLIKTRGQQVTLSCSPISGHRSVSWYQQTPGQGLQFLFEYFSETQRNKGNFPGRFSGRQFSNSRSEMNVSTLELGDSALYLCASSLAGGPDTQYFGPGTRLTVL.